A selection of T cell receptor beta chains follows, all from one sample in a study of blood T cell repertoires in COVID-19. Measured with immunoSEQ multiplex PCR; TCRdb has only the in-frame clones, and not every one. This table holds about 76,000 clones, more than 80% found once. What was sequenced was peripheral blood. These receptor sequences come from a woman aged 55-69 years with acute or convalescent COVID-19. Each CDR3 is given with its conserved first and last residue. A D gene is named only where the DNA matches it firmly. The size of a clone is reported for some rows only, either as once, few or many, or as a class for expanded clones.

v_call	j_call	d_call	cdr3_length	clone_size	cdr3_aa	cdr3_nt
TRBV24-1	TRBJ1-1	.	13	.	CATSDVRGGRGFF	TGTGCCACCAGTGACGTGAGAGGGGGACGAGGGTTCTTT
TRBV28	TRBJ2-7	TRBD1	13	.	CASIARQGHEQYF	TGTGCCAGCATAGCCCGACAGGGCCACGAGCAGTACTTC
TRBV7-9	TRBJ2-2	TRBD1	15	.	CASSWDRENTGELFF	TGTGCCAGCAGCTGGGACAGGGAGAACACCGGGGAGCTGTTTTTT
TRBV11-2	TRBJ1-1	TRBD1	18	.	CASSLDHFGQGRDTEAFF	TGTGCCAGCAGCTTAGATCATTTTGGACAGGGGCGTGACACTGAAGCTTTCTTT
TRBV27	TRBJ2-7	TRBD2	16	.	CASSHGTSGATYEQYF	TGTGCCAGCAGTCACGGGACTAGCGGGGCCACCTACGAGCAGTACTTC
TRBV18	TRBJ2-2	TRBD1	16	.	CASSPSRGNDAGELFF	TGTGCCAGCTCACCCTCCAGGGGGAATGATGCCGGGGAGCTGTTTTTT
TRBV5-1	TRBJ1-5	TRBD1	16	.	CASSPGDREGNQPQHF	TGCGCCAGCAGCCCCGGGGACAGGGAGGGCAATCAGCCCCAGCATTTT
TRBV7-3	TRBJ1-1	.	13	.	CASSKSPGHEAFF	TGTGCCAGCAGCAAATCTCCGGGACATGAAGCTTTCTTT
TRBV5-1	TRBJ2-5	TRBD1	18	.	CASSYQPPGQGREETQYF	TGCGCCAGCAGCTACCAACCTCCGGGACAGGGTCGAGAAGAGACCCAGTACTTC
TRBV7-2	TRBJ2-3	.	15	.	CASILGGHSTDTQYF	TGTGCCAGCATCCTTGGGGGACACAGCACAGATACGCAGTATTTT
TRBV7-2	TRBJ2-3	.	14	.	CASSLGFYTDTQYF	TGTGCCAGCAGCTTAGGGTTCTACACAGATACGCAGTATTTT
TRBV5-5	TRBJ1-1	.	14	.	CASSFGGVGTEAFF	TGTGCCAGCAGCTTTGGGGGGGTAGGCACTGAAGCTTTCTTT
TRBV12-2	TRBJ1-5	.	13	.	CASRLEGHQPQHF	TGTGCAAGTCGCTTAGAGGGGCATCAGCCCCAGCATTTT
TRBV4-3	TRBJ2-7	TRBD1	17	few	CASSQDVTGTAFTEQYF	TGCGCCAGCAGCCAAGACGTCACCGGGACAGCATTCACCGAGCAGTACTTC
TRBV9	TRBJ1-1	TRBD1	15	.	CASSVSGTGLSEAFF	TGTGCCAGCAGCGTCTCAGGGACAGGGTTATCTGAAGCTTTCTTT
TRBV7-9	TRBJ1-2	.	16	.	CASSLTDQGGSYGYTF	TGTGCCAGCAGCTTAACGGACCAGGGCGGGAGCTATGGCTACACCTTC
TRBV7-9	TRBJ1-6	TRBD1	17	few	CASSLVSTGGYNSPLHF	TGTGCCAGCAGCTTAGTTAGCACAGGGGGCTATAATTCACCCCTCCACTTT
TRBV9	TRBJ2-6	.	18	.	CASSPRGGLTSGANVLTF	TGTGCCAGCAGCCCCCGGGGAGGCCTAACCTCTGGGGCCAACGTCCTGACTTTC
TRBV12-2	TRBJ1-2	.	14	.	CASRLLRGLNGYTF	TGTGCAAGTCGCTTATTGCGGGGGCTAAATGGCTACACCTTC
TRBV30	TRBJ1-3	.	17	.	CAWSLKGLRSSGNTIYF	TGTGCCTGGAGTTTGAAGGGGTTAAGGTCTTCTGGAAACACCATATATTTT
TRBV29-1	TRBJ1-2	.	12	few	CSVEVQANGYTF	TGCAGCGTTGAAGTCCAGGCCAATGGCTACACCTTC